This T cell receptor (beta chain) was identified during a study of cytomegalovirus exposure and HLA in healthy donors. Findings and limits, study-wide: In vitro assays verified that three CMV-associated chains recognized CMV antigens specifically. The study listed some 160 cytomegalovirus-associated TCR beta chains. Within the data, a cluster of highly shared sequence variants was likely a sequencing artifact. Other equally common chains were less clonally expanded than HLA-associated TCR beta chains, a later analysis showed.

In the PCR, 60 Vbeta and 13 Jbeta primers were used. Libraries were prepared by immunoSEQ multiplex PCR; TCRdb keeps only in-frame clonotypes and omits some of them. Recorded for this sample: 150,000 to 200,000 clones. Germline V gene data show CDR1 as MNHEY and CDR2 as SMNVEV (reference sequence). The CDR3 totals 15 residues. V dropped 5 bases and J dropped 1 base, with 14 bases sitting between them. Points on this clone: Its specificity is unknown.

The source of this sequence is a woman younger than 35 in good health and CMV-seropositive. The V gene is TRBV27, the J gene TRBJ1-1, with TRBD1 as a possible D gene (6 bases). The sequenced sample consisted of PBMCs. The CDR3 nucleotides are TGTGCCAGCAGTCCCCCGGACAGCAAGAACACTGAAGCTTTCTTT. It encodes CASSPPDSKNTEAFF.